These 2 T cell receptor beta chains share one sample of origin, sequenced in a study of T cells in Graves' hyperthyroidism and ophthalmopathy. RNA transcripts provided the source from which TCR beta CDR3 regions were amplified. An initial round of RT-PCR targeting the TCR CDR3 relied on the HTBI primer set. Using its own MiXCR run on the multiplex PCR reads, TCRdb lists one record per CDR3 protein. The table has 550,000 to 650,000 distinct CDR3 sequences, around 14% seen once; the top ten hold roughly 6.2%. Sequences were obtained from blood. The receptor set was obtained from a woman in her twenties or thirties with Graves' hyperthyroidism that later progressed to Graves' ophthalmopathy.

The rearrangement uses TRBV4-1 and TRBJ2-2; D unclear. CDR1 and CDR2 from the germline V gene are MGHRA and YSYEKL. With 4 bases removed from V and 8 bases from J, the gap between germline ends came to 8 bases. The CDR3 sequence is 12 residues long. The CDR3 is CASSPLGGELFF. For the CDR3, the DNA is TGCGCCAGCAGCCCGTTGGGGGGGGAGCTGTTTTTT.

The chain is built from TRBV9 and TRBJ2-7; 8 bases line up with TRBD2. After removal of 1 base from V and 4 bases from J, the junction contained 10 bases not matched to a gene. Germline V gene data show CDR1 as SGDLS and CDR2 as YYNGEE. The CDR3 contains 16 residues. The CDR3 protein is CASSVTATGGVYEQYF. CDR3 DNA: TGTGCCAGCAGCGTAACAGCAACCGGGGGGGTTTACGAGCAGTACTTC.